Presented here are 7 T cell receptor beta chains from one specimen sequenced in a study of T cells in Graves' hyperthyroidism and ophthalmopathy. Researchers took RNA transcripts and amplified the TCR beta CDR3 regions from them. When the TCR CDR3 underwent first-round RT-PCR, the HTBI primer set was used. From the multiplex PCR reads, TCRdb called clonotypes with MiXCR, one entry per CDR3 protein. The sample has under 400,000 distinct CDR3 sequences; roughly 18% are singletons. Sequenced input: blood. These receptor sequences come from a woman in her forties or fifties with Graves' hyperthyroidism.

This chain connects TRBV20-1 to TRBJ2-3; no clear D. Germline lookup yields CDR1 DFQATT and CDR2 SNEGSKA (reference sequence). The CDR3 loop spans 13 amino acids. Trimming pared 3 bases from V and 2 bases from J, leaving 9 bases between. The CDR3 DNA reads TGCAGTGCTAGGGACCTAAACACAGATACGCAGTATTTT. Translating gives CSARDLNTDTQYF.

Points on this clonotype: Compared with germline, one end of the junction differs, possibly owing to a read error. The chain recombines TRBV11-2 with TRBJ1-2, with no clear D. This CDR3 is built from 16 residues. Germline lookup yields CDR1 SGHAT and CDR2 FQNNGV. The CDR3 region is CASSQGGILANYGYTF. CDR3 coding DNA: TGCGCCAGCAGCCAAGGTGGTATTCTAGCTAACTATGGCTACACCTTC. The entire variable domain, with the rest obtained from reference TRBV11-2 and TRBJ1-2, is as follows: EAGVAQSPRYKIIEKRQSVAFWCNPISGHATLYWYQQILGQGPKLLIQFQNNGVVDDSQLPKDRFSAERLKGVDSTLKIQPAKLEDSAVYLCASSQGGILANYGYTFGSGTRLTVV.

The V gene is TRBV6-5, the J gene TRBJ2-2; 11 nucleotides align to TRBD1. CDR3 size: 16 residues. J gave up 5 bases and V 0 bases, and 2 bases lay outside the gene matches. Per the germline V gene, CDR1 is MNHEY and CDR2 is SVGAGI. The chain's CDR3 is CASSYSGTGGTGELFF. CDR3 in DNA: TGTGCCAGCAGTTACTCGGGGACAGGGGGAACCGGGGAGCTGTTTTTT.

The DNA of the CDR3 is TGTGCCAGCAGCTGGGTAGCGGGAGCGGAAGAGCAGTACTTC. Translated: CASSWVAGAEEQYF. The genes are TRBV11-1 and TRBJ2-7; TRBD2 matches at 9 bases. Germline CDR1 and CDR2: SGHAT and FQDESV (reference sequence). The CDR3 sequence is 14 residues long. V was clipped by 4 bases and J by 7 bases; unmatched bases: 8. Complete variable domain (other parts from reference TRBV11-1 and TRBJ2-7): EAEVAQSPRYKITEKSQAVAFWCDPISGHATLYWYRQILGQGPELLVQFQDESVVDDSQLPKDRFSAERLKGVDSTLKIQPAELGDSAMYLCASSWVAGAEEQYFGPGTRLTVT.

This chain links TRBV28 with TRBJ2-5; a weak D match, TRBD1 (6 bases). From germline, CDR1 is MDHEN and CDR2 SYDVKM. This CDR3 is 14 amino acids long. Trimming left V 3 bases short and J 3 bases short, with 11 bases between. The CDR3 loop is CASSFGQGKETQYF. DNA for the CDR3: TGTGCCAGCAGTTTTGGCCAGGGGAAAGAGACCCAGTACTTC. Full variable domain (outside the CDR3, taken from reference TRBV28 and TRBJ2-5): DVKVTQSSRYLVKRTGEKVFLECVQDMDHENMFWYRQDPGLGLRLIYFSYDVKMKEKGDIPEGYSVSREKKERFSLILESASTNQTSMYLCASSFGQGKETQYFGPGTRLLVL.

This clonotype was seen many times. The chain employs TRBV20-1 and TRBJ2-1; 7 positions agree with TRBD2. The CDR3 is 17 amino acids. V shed 3 bases, J shed 1 base, and the junction held 12 bases outside the gene matches. CDR1 is DFQATT and CDR2 is SNEGSKA in the germline V gene (reference sequence). The DNA for the CDR3 is TGCAGTGCTAGCGTAAATCCCACTAGCGCTTCCTACAATGAGCAGTTCTTC. This encodes CSASVNPTSASYNEQFF.

V usage is TRBV19 and J usage is TRBJ1-1, with D possibly being TRBD1 (6 bases). CDR3 length equals 14 residues. The V end lost 2 bases, the J end lost 4 bases, and 11 bases lay between the germline ends. Germline loops: CDR1 LNHDA, CDR2 SQIVND (reference sequence). The CDR3 coding sequence is TGTGCCAGTAGTATAAGGACAGCTAGCACTGAAGCTTTCTTT. This encodes CASSIRTASTEAFF.